This T cell receptor (beta chain) is from a study of regulatory T cells in long-lasting Graves disease. Library construction for TCR beta used iRepertoire HTBI primers and Arm-PCR of CDR3 regions. TCRdb re-called the multiplex PCR reads with MiXCR, one entry per CDR3 protein. The sample contains 620,000 or so distinct CDR3 sequences, 15% to 20% of which appear only once. This clonotype was detected a few times. The antigen remains unidentified. V lost 3 bases and J lost 6, with 6 bases in between. Germline V gene lookup returns CDR1 LGHDT and CDR2 YNNKEL (reference sequence). The CDR3 contains 12 residues. Regarding time point: newly diagnosed GD, antithyroid drugs for less than 3 months. Following extraction of RNA from PBMCs, that RNA was used to make the TCR library. The study, taken as a whole, reports: Persistent Graves' cases showed lower TCR diversity than newly diagnosed cases. Patients with persistent disease shared over 2,500 public clonotypes, outpacing the 900 to 1,000 shared by new patients.

These data were likewise used in another study, on T cells in Graves' hyperthyroidism and ophthalmopathy. That source notes: Graves' hyperthyroidism qualified as stable when ophthalmopathy did not progress within 18 months. Among thyroid clonotypes expanded above 0.001, most also appeared in blood.

The rearrangement links TRBV3-1 to TRBJ2-1; D unresolved. Here the sequenced sample was peripheral blood mononuclear cells (PBMCs), taken at new diagnosis, from a patient treated with antithyroid drugs. The clonotype was recovered from a woman aged 25-40 years with Graves disease. DNA of the CDR3: TGTGCCAGCAGCCATTTGGCCAATGAGCAGTTCTTC. Amino acids: CASSHLANEQFF.